A single sample is the source of the 24 T cell receptor beta chains below, sequenced in a study of blood T cell dynamics during melanoma immunotherapy. Libraries were prepared by immunoSEQ multiplex PCR; TCRdb keeps only in-frame clonotypes and omits some of them. The sample lists 10,000 or so clones, roughly 85% occurring once. Time point reported: week 3, after first cycle of checkpoint inhibitor. The starting material was blood, obtained from a patient treated with checkpoint blockade. These receptors were taken from a human donor with melanoma.

V gene TRBV12-5 combines with J gene TRBJ1-2; TRBD1 agrees at 7 bases. Per the germline V gene, CDR1 is LGHNT and CDR2 is FRNRAP. The CDR3 contains 15 residues. V was pared by 7 bases and J by 4 bases, with 12 bases of the junction left unmatched. This CDR3 reads CASAPNRGGSYGYTF. CDR3 DNA: TGTGCTAGTGCACCCAACAGGGGCGGCTCCTATGGCTACACCTTC.

J is TRBJ2-5 and V is TRBV7-9; D not certain. V was trimmed by 1 base and J by 5 bases, leaving 8 bases between them. There are 13 residues in the CDR3. Looked up from germline, CDR1 is SEHNR and CDR2 is FQNEAQ (reference sequence). CDR3 amino acids: CASSLGSEETQYF. The CDR3 region has the DNA TGTGCCAGCAGCTTAGGGTCGGAGGAGACCCAGTACTTC. The full variable domain, completed using reference TRBV7-9 and TRBJ2-5, is DTGVSQNPRHKITKRGQNVTFRCDPISEHNRLYWYRQTLGQGPEFLTYFQNEAQLEKSRLLSDRFSAERPKGSFSTLEIQRTEQGDSAMYLCASSLGSEETQYFGPGTRLLVL.

The chain is built from TRBV9 and TRBJ2-3; D is unresolved. Germline V gene data show CDR1 as SGDLS and CDR2 as YYNGEE. The CDR3 is 14 amino acids. The V end was cut by 0 bases, the J end by 0 bases, with 5 bases between. CDR3 sequence reads: CASSVGGSTDTQYF. The DNA of the CDR3 is TGTGCCAGCAGCGTAGGTGGTAGCACAGATACGCAGTATTTT.

This rearrangement joins TRBV6-1 to TRBJ1-1; D possibly corresponds to TRBD1 (6 bases). Germline CDR1 and CDR2: MNHNS and SASEGT. The CDR3 sequence is 13 residues long. Trimming took 6 bases from V and 3 from J, leaving 11 bases between them. In nucleotides, the CDR3 is TGTGCCAGCAGATTATCAGGGGACACTGAAGCTTTCTTT. It translates to CASRLSGDTEAFF.

V gene TRBV5-6 combines with J gene TRBJ1-4; no clear D. CDR3 length: 14 amino acids. From germline, CDR1 is SGHDT and CDR2 YYEEEE. V shed 0 bases and J shed 7 bases, with 10 bases lying between them. The CDR3 spells CASSLVGSGEKLFF. CDR3 nucleotides: TGTGCCAGCAGCTTGGTAGGGTCGGGTGAAAAACTGTTTTTT.

This clone was observed a handful of times. J is TRBJ2-6 and V is TRBV6-6; D gene ambiguous. The CDR3 sequence is 14 residues long. Germline CDR1 and CDR2: MNHNY and SVGAGI (reference sequence). Trimming cost V 2 bases and J 0 bases, with 2 bases left between them. CDR3 amino acids: CASSYPSGANVLTF. Here the CDR3 DNA reads TGTGCCAGCAGTTACCCCTCTGGGGCCAACGTCCTGACTTTC.

The V gene is TRBV13, the J gene TRBJ2-2, with unresolved D. The V gene lost 0 bases and the J gene lost 6 bases, with 2 bases spanning the gap. CDR1 is PRHDT and CDR2 is FYEKMQ in the germline V gene (reference sequence). The CDR3 contains 12 residues. CDR3: CASSLGAGELFF. CDR3 nucleotides: TGTGCCAGCAGCTTAGGGGCCGGGGAGCTGTTTTTT.

Written as DNA, the CDR3 is TGTGCCAGCAGCTTTTCAGGGGGCGCGACCGGGGAGCTGTTTTTT. It yields the protein CASSFSGGATGELFF. The V call is TRBV11-3, the J call TRBJ2-2, with 8 positions matching TRBD1. There are 15 residues in the CDR3. From germline, CDR1 is SGHNT and CDR2 YENEEA. V lost 3 bases to trimming and J lost 5 bases; unmatched junction nucleotides: 5.

This sequence joins TRBV14 and TRBJ1-2; 8 bases align to TRBD1. V shed 1 base and J 4 bases; nucleotides not matched to a gene: 11. Germline CDR1 and CDR2: SGHDN and FVKESK. The CDR3 runs 17 residues. This chain's CDR3 is CASSQVAGTGRFYGYTF. CDR3 bases: TGTGCCAGCAGCCAAGTAGCCGGGACAGGCCGGTTCTATGGCTACACCTTC.

This clone has a single count. The V call is TRBV7-9, the J call TRBJ1-2, with a weak D call TRBD1 (6 bases). CDR1 is SEHNR and CDR2 is FQNEAQ in the germline V gene (reference sequence). The CDR3 has 13 amino acids. V shed 5 bases and J shed 7 bases, with 14 bases lying between them. Here the CDR3 DNA reads TGTGCCAGCAGCCCGACGGGGGGCTCTGGCTACACCTTC. It specifies CASSPTGGSGYTF. The complete variable domain, with remaining parts taken from reference TRBV7-9 and TRBJ1-2, reads DTGVSQNPRHKITKRGQNVTFRCDPISEHNRLYWYRQTLGQGPEFLTYFQNEAQLEKSRLLSDRFSAERPKGSFSTLEIQRTEQGDSAMYLCASSPTGGSGYTFGSGTRLTVV.

The chain employs TRBV5-1 and TRBJ2-2; the D gene could be TRBD1 or TRBD2 (7 bases each). From germline, CDR1 is SGHRS and CDR2 YFSETQ. V was cut by 4 bases and J by 5 bases, with 18 bases left in between. CDR3 length: 16 amino acids. CDR3 nucleotides: TGCGCCAGCAGCCCCCAGGGGGGGGCGCGGACCGGGGAGCTGTTTTTT. The encoded protein is CASSPQGGARTGELFF.

The rearrangement links TRBV5-5 to TRBJ1-1; D is unresolved. The V gene's germline CDR1 is SGHKS and CDR2 YYEKEE (reference sequence). Trimming pared 0 bases from V and 0 bases from J, leaving 12 bases between. The CDR3 is 16 residues long. The CDR3 here is CASSLETIKVNTEAFF. CDR3 sequence (DNA): TGTGCCAGCAGCTTGGAGACAATTAAGGTGAACACTGAAGCTTTCTTT.

The rearrangement uses TRBV27 and TRBJ2-5; 8 positions match TRBD2. Trimming removed 3 bases from V and 1 base from J; junction bases left unmatched: 1. Germline V CDR1 and CDR2: MNHEY, SMNVEV (reference sequence). The CDR3 runs to 14 residues. The CDR3 loop reads CASSFGLAQETQYF. The CDR3 DNA reads as TGTGCCAGCAGTTTCGGACTAGCCCAAGAGACCCAGTACTTC.

The chain is built from TRBV5-1 and TRBJ2-1; TRBD2 matches 9 bases. Trimming removed 7 bases from V and 10 bases from J; junction bases left unmatched: 18. Germline V lookup: CDR1 SGHRS, CDR2 YFSETQ. The CDR3 is 16 residues long. CDR3 in DNA: TGCGCCAGCTCCCCTTCGAGGCGGGGGGGCCGAGGGGAGCAGTTCTTC. This gives the protein CASSPSRRGGRGEQFF.

The chain is built from TRBV11-2 and TRBJ2-7, with a tentative D call TRBD2 (6 bases). V was shortened by 1 base and J by 9 bases, with 19 bases between the two germline ends. The CDR3 has 15 amino acids. Germline CDR1 and CDR2: SGHAT and FQNNGV. CDR3 nucleotides: TGTGCCAGCAGCTTAGGGGGGGTCGTTTACGATCCGCAGTACTTC. Translating it yields CASSLGGVVYDPQYF.

The chain employs TRBV5-3 and TRBJ2-5, with D possibly TRBD2 on 6 matching bases. TRBV5-3 is placed among ORFs of uncertain function. With 4 bases removed from V and 2 bases from J, the gap between germline ends came to 18 bases. This CDR3 is built from 16 residues. The CDR3 nucleotides are TGTGCCAGAAGCCCCCGGCGGAGGGCAGCTCAAGAGACCCAGTACTTC. Translated, it gives CARSPRRRAAQETQYF.

The V and J genes are TRBV2 and TRBJ2-7; unclear D gene. CDR1 and CDR2 (germline): SNHLY, FYNNEI. The CDR3 is made up of 12 amino acids. Trimming pared 8 bases from V and 4 bases from J, leaving 12 bases between. In DNA form, the CDR3 reads TGTGCCAGCCAGATCACGAGGTACGAGCAGTACTTC. This codes for CASQITRYEQYF.

The rearrangement joins TRBV19 to TRBJ2-3; D might be TRBD2 (5 bases). This CDR3 is 12 amino acids long. V was pared by 7 bases and J by 2 bases, with 7 bases between. Germline V gene sequence: CDR1 LNHDA, CDR2 SQIVND (reference sequence). CDR3 sequence (DNA): TGTGCCAGTAATCGGGACACAGATACGCAGTATTTT. This gives the protein CASNRDTDTQYF.

The V gene is TRBV7-2, the J gene TRBJ1-6; maybe TRBD1 (6 bases). The length of the CDR3 is 14 residues. Germline lookup yields CDR1 SGHTA and CDR2 FQGNSA. Between the trimmed V and J ends, which lost 5 bases and 10 bases, there was a span of 15 bases. Written as DNA, the CDR3 is TGTGCCAGCAGCCTCCGACAGGCGGAATCACCCCTCCACTTT. Protein product: CASSLRQAESPLHF.

The chain couples TRBV2 to TRBJ1-4, with D unclear. Trimming left V 6 bases short and J 4 bases short, with 9 bases between. Germline V CDR1 and CDR2: SNHLY, FYNNEI. The CDR3 extends over 13 amino acids. The CDR3 nucleotides are TGTGCCAGCAGGAAAGACTATAATGAAAAACTGTTTTTT. Its translation: CASRKDYNEKLFF.

V gene TRBV6-1 combines with J gene TRBJ2-7, with 8 bases that match TRBD1. J lost 1 base, V lost 6 bases, and 2 bases had no gene match. Per the germline V gene, CDR1 is MNHNS and CDR2 is SASEGT. CDR3 length equals 13 residues. The CDR3 sequence: CASSRDRSYEQYF. CDR3 sequence (DNA): TGTGCCAGCAGCCGGGACAGGTCCTACGAGCAGTACTTC.

The rearrangement joins TRBV4-2 to TRBJ1-3; TRBD1 agrees at 7 bases. The CDR3 is 17 residues long. Germline CDR1 and CDR2: LGHNA and YNFKEQ. Trimming removed 2 bases from V and 1 base from J; junction bases left unmatched: 8. CDR3 in amino acids: CASSQPQGGQSGNTIYF. The CDR3 nucleotides read TGTGCCAGCAGCCAACCCCAAGGGGGACAGTCTGGAAACACCATATATTTT.

This clone showed up just a few times. The chain recombines TRBV7-8 with TRBJ2-7; D remains ambiguous. Germline V gene lookup returns CDR1 SGHVS and CDR2 FQNEAQ. CDR3 length: 12 amino acids. V lost 2 bases and J 6 bases, leaving 8 bases between the germline ends. CDR3: CASSLIQREQYF. CDR3 nucleotide sequence: TGTGCCAGCAGCTTAATCCAGCGCGAGCAGTACTTC.

The rearrangement joins TRBV5-1 to TRBJ1-2, with D hard to call. The V gene's germline CDR1 is SGHRS and CDR2 YFSETQ. The CDR3 is 14 amino acids. The V end was cut by 3 bases, the J end by 0 bases, with 9 bases between. In nucleotides, the CDR3 is TGCGCCAGCAGCTCGCAGACTTCTAACTATGGCTACACCTTC. It specifies CASSSQTSNYGYTF. Full variable domain (outside the CDR3, taken from reference TRBV5-1 and TRBJ1-2): KAGVTQTPRYLIKTRGQQVTLSCSPISGHRSVSWYQQTPGQGLQFLFEYFSETQRNKGNFPGRFSGRQFSNSRSEMNVSTLELGDSALYLCASSSQTSNYGYTFGSGTRLTVV.